One sample yielded the 4 T cell receptor beta chains listed below, sequenced in a study of identical twins. TCRdb itself ran the 5' RACE reads through MiXCR, one entry per CDR3 protein. This table has around 690,000 distinct CDR3 sequences, approximately 22% appearing once. In addition, the sample was reused for a study of T cells expressing NK-cell markers.

Sequenced sample: PBMCs. Receptors were obtained from a woman in her late teens or twenties in good health.

Only a few counts were recorded for this clonotype. The chain joins TRBV12-3 or TRBV12-4 to TRBJ1-1; D is ambiguous. The CDR3 covers 14 residues. Trimming cost V 7 bases and J 1 base, with 13 bases left between them. The CDR3 here is CASTSKWANTEAFF. In DNA form, the CDR3 reads TGTGCCAGCACCTCGAAATGGGCGAACACTGAAGCTTTCTTT.

The chain uses TRBV5-1 and TRBJ2-1; the match to TRBD2 covers 12 bases. CDR1 and CDR2 from the germline V gene are SGHRS and YFSETQ. The CDR3 sequence is 16 residues long. CDR3: CASAPIWTSGNNEQFF. In nucleotides, the CDR3 is TGCGCTAGCGCGCCCATCTGGACTAGCGGGAACAATGAGCAGTTCTTC.

The chain carries TRBV7-9 and TRBJ2-4, with no clear D. Between the trimmed V and J ends, which lost 6 bases and 3 bases, there was a span of 15 bases. From germline, CDR1 is SEHNR and CDR2 FQNEAQ (reference sequence). This CDR3 has 15 amino acids. As DNA, the CDR3 is TGTGCCAGCAGTTTTACCGATAGGCACAAAAACATTCAGTACTTC. Translation gives CASSFTDRHKNIQYF.

This clonotype was counted ten times or more. This sequence joins TRBV12-3 or TRBV12-4 and TRBJ1-2; D not certain. Trimming removed 6 bases from V and 4 bases from J, with 12 bases in between. The CDR3 loop spans 13 amino acids. The CDR3 nucleotides are TGTGCCAGCAGCACTAGGACGGGCTATGGCTACACCTTC. As protein: CASSTRTGYGYTF.